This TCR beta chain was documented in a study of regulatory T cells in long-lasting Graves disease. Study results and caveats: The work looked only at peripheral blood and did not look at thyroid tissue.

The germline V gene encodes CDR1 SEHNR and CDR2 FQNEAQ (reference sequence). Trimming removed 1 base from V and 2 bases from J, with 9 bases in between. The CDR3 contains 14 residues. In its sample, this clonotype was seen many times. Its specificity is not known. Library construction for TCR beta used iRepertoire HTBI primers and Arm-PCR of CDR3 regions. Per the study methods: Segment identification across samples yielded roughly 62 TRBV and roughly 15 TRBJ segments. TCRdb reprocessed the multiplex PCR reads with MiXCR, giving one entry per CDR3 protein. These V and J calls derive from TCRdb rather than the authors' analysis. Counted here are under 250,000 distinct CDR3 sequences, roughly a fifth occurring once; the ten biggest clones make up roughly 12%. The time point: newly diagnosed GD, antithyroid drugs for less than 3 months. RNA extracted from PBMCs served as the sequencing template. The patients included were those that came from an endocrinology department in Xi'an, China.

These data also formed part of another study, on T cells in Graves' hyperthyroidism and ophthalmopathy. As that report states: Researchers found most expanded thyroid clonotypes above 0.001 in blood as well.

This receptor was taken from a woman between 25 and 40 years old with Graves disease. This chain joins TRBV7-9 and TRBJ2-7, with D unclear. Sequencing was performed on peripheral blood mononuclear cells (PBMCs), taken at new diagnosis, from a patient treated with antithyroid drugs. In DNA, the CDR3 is TGTGCCAGCAGCTTAGGGGTGGCGACCTACGAGCAGTACTTC. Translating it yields CASSLGVATYEQYF.